A single sample gave rise to the 10 T cell receptor beta chains below, sequenced in a study of blood T cell repertoires in COVID-19. Some clones are missing from TCRdb's copy, which holds only in-frame ones; the method was immunoSEQ multiplex PCR. Here the sample spans 300,000 to 400,000 clones, more than 70% being singletons. Sequencing was performed on peripheral blood. The receptors shown here come from a woman aged 25 to 39 with COVID-19, enrolled during active disease.

CDR3 in amino acids: CASSLGGAGNHGYTF. The CDR3 nucleotides are TGCGCCAGCAGTCTTGGTGGTGCAGGGAACCATGGCTACACCTTC. The chain recombines TRBV5-1 with TRBJ1-2, with D perhaps matching TRBD1 (5 bases). Trimming removed 5 bases from V and 6 bases from J, with 20 bases in between. Germline assignment: CDR1 SGHRS and CDR2 YFSETQ. The CDR3 is made up of 15 amino acids.

The genes are TRBV15 and TRBJ1-6; a possible D gene is TRBD1 (5 bases). CDR1 is LNHNV, CDR2 YYDKDF, per germline (reference sequence). The CDR3 runs to 15 residues. V was pared by 6 bases and J by 9 bases, with 18 bases between. CDR3 protein: CATSRTWGGGSPLHF. The CDR3 DNA reads as TGTGCCACCAGTCGCACGTGGGGCGGTGGTTCACCCCTCCACTTT. The full variable domain, rest sourced from reference TRBV15 and TRBJ1-6, is DAMVIQNPRYQVTQFGKPVTLSCSQTLNHNVMYWYQQKSSQAPKLLFHYYDKDFNNEADTPDNFQSRRPNTSFCFLDIRSPGLGDTAMYLCATSRTWGGGSPLHFGNGTRLTVT.

V gene TRBV19 combines with J gene TRBJ1-1; a weak D match, TRBD1 (5 bases). The CDR3 sequence is 12 residues long. V shed 6 bases and J shed 3 bases, with 8 bases lying between them. CDR1 LNHDA and CDR2 SQIVND come from the germline V gene (reference sequence). The CDR3 DNA reads as TGTGCCAGTAGGAAGGGGTACACTGAAGCTTTCTTT. It translates to CASRKGYTEAFF.

The J gene is TRBJ1-6, the V gene TRBV7-2; D gene uncertain. The CDR3 totals 14 residues. Germline V CDR1 and CDR2: SGHTA, FQGNSA. The V end lost 1 base, the J end lost 10 bases, and 11 bases lay between the germline ends. CDR3 region: CASSLVTEKSPLHF. The CDR3 nucleotides are TGTGCCAGCAGCTTAGTGACGGAGAAATCACCCCTCCACTTT.

Concerning this clone itself: Germline is not matched at one junction end, which may reflect a read error. The V call is TRBV27, the J call TRBJ2-3; D perhaps matches TRBD1 (5 bases). There are 11 residues in the CDR3. Germline loops: CDR1 MNHEY, CDR2 SMNVEV (reference sequence). CDR3 coding DNA: TGTGCCAGCAGTTTTGGGGCAGAAGAAGTGTTT. Protein product: CASSFGAEEVF.

The gene calls are TRBV7-8 and TRBJ2-1; 7 bases line up with TRBD1. This CDR3 has 16 amino acids. Trimming cost V 0 bases and J 6 bases; bases outside gene matches: 8. CDR1 is SGHVS, CDR2 FQNEAQ, per germline. DNA for the CDR3: TGTGCCAGCAGCTTAGCAGGGGACAGTTACCGCAATGAGCAGTTCTTC. Its protein is CASSLAGDSYRNEQFF.

In its sample, this clone was seen a few times. V is TRBV19 and J is TRBJ1-5, with 8 positions matching TRBD1. Trimming cost V 5 bases and J 5 bases; bases outside gene matches: 5. CDR1 and CDR2 (germline): LNHDA, SQIVND (reference sequence). This CDR3 is built from 14 residues. The CDR3 protein is CASSSTGDYQPQHF. The CDR3 bases are TGTGCCAGTAGTTCGACAGGGGATTATCAGCCCCAGCATTTT.

The J gene is TRBJ1-6, the V gene TRBV28, with D possibly TRBD1 on 5 matching bases. V lost 5 bases and J lost 9, with 14 bases in between. The CDR3 has 14 residues. Germline V gene sequence: CDR1 MDHEN, CDR2 SYDVKM. The chain's CDR3 is CASSQDPRGSPLHF. CDR3 nucleotides: TGTGCCAGCAGTCAAGATCCTAGGGGTTCACCCCTCCACTTT.

With regard to this clone: The same CDR3 can be traced to other DNA sequences in this sample. This chain joins TRBV5-8 and TRBJ2-7; TRBD1 might be the D (6 bases). CDR1 is SGHTS and CDR2 is YDEGEE in the germline V gene. Trimming shortened V by 2 bases and J by 1 base, and 10 bases separated the two germline ends. The CDR3 extends over 14 amino acids. CDR3 region: CASSLGQGSYEQYF. The CDR3 DNA reads as TGTGCCAGCAGCTTAGGGCAGGGGTCCTACGAGCAGTACTTC.

In this sample, this clone turned up once. CDR3 amino acids: CASSPSGGAGETQYF. CDR3 in DNA: TGTGCCAGCAGTCCTAGCGGGGGGGCGGGGGAGACCCAGTACTTC. The chain links TRBV27 to TRBJ2-5, with 12 bases identical to TRBD2. V lost 5 bases, J lost 5 bases, and 6 bases stayed unmatched. Germline V gene lookup returns CDR1 MNHEY and CDR2 SMNVEV (reference sequence). The CDR3 sequence is 15 residues long.